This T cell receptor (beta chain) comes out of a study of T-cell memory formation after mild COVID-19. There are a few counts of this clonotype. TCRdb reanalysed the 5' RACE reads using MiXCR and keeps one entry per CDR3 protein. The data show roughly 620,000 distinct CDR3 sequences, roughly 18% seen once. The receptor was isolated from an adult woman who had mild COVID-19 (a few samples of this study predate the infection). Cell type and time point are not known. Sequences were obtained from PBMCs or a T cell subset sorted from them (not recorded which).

The CDR3, as DNA: TGTGCCAGCACCCAAAATTGGGCGTCCTCCGGGGAGCTGTTTTTT. This codes for CASTQNWASSGELFF. V and J are TRBV5-6 and TRBJ2-2; D not certain. The germline gives CDR1 SGHDT, CDR2 YYEEEE. Trimming cost V 6 bases and J 6 bases, with 18 bases left between them. This CDR3 comprises 15 residues. The variable domain in full, completed from reference TRBV5-6 and TRBJ2-2, reads DAGVTQSPTHLIKTRGQQVTLRCSPKSGHDTVSWYQQALGQGPQFIFQYYEEEERQRGNFPDRFSGHQFPNYSSELNVNALLLGDSALYLCASTQNWASSGELFFGEGSRLTVL.